The rows below give T cell receptor beta chains drawn from one sample of a study of blood T cell repertoires in COVID-19. The assay was immunoSEQ multiplex PCR, and TCRdb's table has in-frame clones only and misses some. The sample has some 200,000 clones; 94% are singletons. The specimen sequenced was peripheral blood. The receptors come from a man aged 25 to 40 with COVID-19, enrolled during active disease. Each CDR3 is given with its conserved first and last residue. A D gene is named only where the DNA matches it firmly. Expanded clones are given a class, and other clones once, few, many or no size at all.

j_call: TRBJ1-4; v_call: TRBV10-3; d_call: NA; clone_size: NA; cdr3_length: 12; cdr3_nt: TGTGCCGTGAGAACAACTAATGAAAAACTGTTTTTT; cdr3_aa: CAVRTTNEKLFF
j_call: TRBJ1-3; v_call: TRBV12-5; d_call: NA; clone_size: once; cdr3_length: 17; cdr3_nt: TGTGCTAGTGGCCCCCCCGGGATTGCTAACTCTGGAAACACCATATATTTT; cdr3_aa: CASGPPGIANSGNTIYF
j_call: TRBJ2-5; v_call: TRBV11-1; d_call: TRBD2; clone_size: NA; cdr3_length: 16; cdr3_nt: TGTGCCAGCAGCTTAACAGTAGCGGGGGGCGCGGAGACCCAGTACTTC; cdr3_aa: CASSLTVAGGAETQYF
j_call: TRBJ2-5; v_call: TRBV9; d_call: NA; clone_size: NA; cdr3_length: 15; cdr3_nt: TGTGCCAGCAGCGTAGCGGGGGACCCTCGAGAGACCCAGTACTTC; cdr3_aa: CASSVAGDPRETQYF
j_call: TRBJ1-1; v_call: TRBV3-1/TRBV3-2; d_call: NA; clone_size: NA; cdr3_length: 16; cdr3_nt: TGTGCCAGCAGCCAAAACCCACAGGGTTTGAACACTGAAGCTTTCTTT; cdr3_aa: CASSQNPQGLNTEAFF
j_call: TRBJ2-7; v_call: TRBV6-5; d_call: TRBD2; clone_size: NA; cdr3_length: 16; cdr3_nt: TGTGCCAGCAGTTACTCGGCGGCTAGCGGGTACTACGAGCAGTACTTC; cdr3_aa: CASSYSAASGYYEQYF
j_call: TRBJ2-3; v_call: TRBV10-3; d_call: TRBD2; clone_size: NA; cdr3_length: 14; cdr3_nt: TGTGCCATCACTGACGGGGGGGCCTCAGATACGCAGTATTTT; cdr3_aa: CAITDGGASDTQYF
j_call: TRBJ1-4; v_call: TRBV7-6; d_call: NA; clone_size: once; cdr3_length: 15; cdr3_nt: TGTGCCAGCAGCTTATGGGCAGGGCCTAATGAAAAACTGTTTTTT; cdr3_aa: CASSLWAGPNEKLFF
j_call: TRBJ2-2; v_call: TRBV2; d_call: TRBD1; clone_size: NA; cdr3_length: 15; cdr3_nt: TGTGCCAGCAGTGTTGGGCAGGGGGCCCCCGGGGAGCTGTTTTTT; cdr3_aa: CASSVGQGAPGELFF
j_call: TRBJ2-3; v_call: TRBV7-9; d_call: NA; clone_size: NA; cdr3_length: 11; cdr3_nt: TGTGCCAGCGGACAATCAGATACGCAGTATTTT; cdr3_aa: CASGQSDTQYF